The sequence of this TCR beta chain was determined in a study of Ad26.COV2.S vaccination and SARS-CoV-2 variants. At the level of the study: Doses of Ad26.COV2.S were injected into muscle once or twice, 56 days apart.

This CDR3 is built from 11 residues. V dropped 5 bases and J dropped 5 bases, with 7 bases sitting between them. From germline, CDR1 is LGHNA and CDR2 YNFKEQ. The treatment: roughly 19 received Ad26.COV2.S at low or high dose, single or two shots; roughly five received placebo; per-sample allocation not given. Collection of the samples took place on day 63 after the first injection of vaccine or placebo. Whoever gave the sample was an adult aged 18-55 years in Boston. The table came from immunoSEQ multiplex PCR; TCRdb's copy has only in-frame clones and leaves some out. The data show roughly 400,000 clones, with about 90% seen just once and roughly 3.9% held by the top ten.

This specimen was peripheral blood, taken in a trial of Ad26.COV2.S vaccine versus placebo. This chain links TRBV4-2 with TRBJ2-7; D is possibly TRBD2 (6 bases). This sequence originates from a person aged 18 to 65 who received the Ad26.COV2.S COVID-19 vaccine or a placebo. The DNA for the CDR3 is TGTGCCAGCAGCTGGGGGGACGAGCAGTACTTC. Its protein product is CASSWGDEQYF.